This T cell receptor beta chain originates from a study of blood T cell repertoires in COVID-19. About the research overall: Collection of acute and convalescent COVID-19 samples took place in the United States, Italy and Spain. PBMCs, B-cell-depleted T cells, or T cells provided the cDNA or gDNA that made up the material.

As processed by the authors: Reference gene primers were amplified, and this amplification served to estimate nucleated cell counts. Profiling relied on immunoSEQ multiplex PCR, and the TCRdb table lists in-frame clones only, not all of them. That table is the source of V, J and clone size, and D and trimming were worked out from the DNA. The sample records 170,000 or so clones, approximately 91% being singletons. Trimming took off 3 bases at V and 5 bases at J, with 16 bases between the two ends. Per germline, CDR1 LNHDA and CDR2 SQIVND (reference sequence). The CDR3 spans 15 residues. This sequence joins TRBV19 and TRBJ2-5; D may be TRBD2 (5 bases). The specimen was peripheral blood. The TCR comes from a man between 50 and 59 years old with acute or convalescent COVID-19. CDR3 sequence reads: CASSIGPSLWETQYF. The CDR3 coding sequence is TGTGCCAGTAGTATTGGGCCTAGCTTGTGGGAGACCCAGTACTTC. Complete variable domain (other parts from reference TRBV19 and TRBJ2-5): DGGITQSPKYLFRKEGQNVTLSCEQNLNHDAMYWYRQDPGQGLRLIYYSQIVNDFQKGDIAEGYSVSREKKESFPLTVTSAQKNPTAFYLCASSIGPSLWETQYFGPGTRLLVL.